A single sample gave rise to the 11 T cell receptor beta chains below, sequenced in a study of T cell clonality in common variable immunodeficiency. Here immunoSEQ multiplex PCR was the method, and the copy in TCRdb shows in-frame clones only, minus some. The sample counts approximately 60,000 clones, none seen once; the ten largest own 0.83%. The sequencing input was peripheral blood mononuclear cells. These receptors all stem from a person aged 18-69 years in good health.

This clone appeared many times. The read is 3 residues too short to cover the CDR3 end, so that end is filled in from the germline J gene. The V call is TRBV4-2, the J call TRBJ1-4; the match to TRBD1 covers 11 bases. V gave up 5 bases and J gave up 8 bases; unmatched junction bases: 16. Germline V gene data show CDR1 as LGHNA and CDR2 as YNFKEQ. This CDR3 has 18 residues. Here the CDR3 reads CASSKGQGAFAVVEKLFF. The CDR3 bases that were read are TGTGCCAGCAGCAAAGGACAGGGGGCCTTTGCGGTGGTGGAAAAA.

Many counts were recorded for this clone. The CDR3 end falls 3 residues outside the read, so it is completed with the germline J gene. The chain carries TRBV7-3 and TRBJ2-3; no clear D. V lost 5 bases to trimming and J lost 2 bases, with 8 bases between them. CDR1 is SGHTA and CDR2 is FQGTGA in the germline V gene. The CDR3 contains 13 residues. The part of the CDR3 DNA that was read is TGTGCCAGCAGCCTAGAGGTCACAGATACG. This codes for CASSLEVTDT. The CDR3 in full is CASSLEVTDTQYF.

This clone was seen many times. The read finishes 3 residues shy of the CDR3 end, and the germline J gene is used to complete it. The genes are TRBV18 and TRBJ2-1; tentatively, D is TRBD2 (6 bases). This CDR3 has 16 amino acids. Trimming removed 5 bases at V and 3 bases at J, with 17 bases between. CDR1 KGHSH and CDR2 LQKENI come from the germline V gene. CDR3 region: CASSSQSGTLYNEQFF. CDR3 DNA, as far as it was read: TGTGCCAGCTCATCTCAATCCGGGACTCTCTACAATGAG.

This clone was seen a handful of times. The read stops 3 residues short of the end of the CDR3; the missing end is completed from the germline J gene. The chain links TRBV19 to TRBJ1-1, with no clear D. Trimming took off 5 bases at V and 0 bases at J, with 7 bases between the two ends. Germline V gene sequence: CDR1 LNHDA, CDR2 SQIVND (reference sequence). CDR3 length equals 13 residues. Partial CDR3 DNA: TGTGCCAGTAGTTGGCAAATGAACACTGAA. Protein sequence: CASSWQMNTE. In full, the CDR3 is CASSWQMNTEAFF.

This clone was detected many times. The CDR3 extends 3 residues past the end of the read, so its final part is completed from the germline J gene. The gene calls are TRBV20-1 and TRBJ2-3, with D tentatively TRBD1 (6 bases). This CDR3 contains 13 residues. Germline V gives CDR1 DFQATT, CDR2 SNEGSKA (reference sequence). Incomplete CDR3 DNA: TGCAGTGCTAGAGCCACAGGGTCCGACACG. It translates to CSARATGSDT. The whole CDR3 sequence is CSARATGSDTQYF.

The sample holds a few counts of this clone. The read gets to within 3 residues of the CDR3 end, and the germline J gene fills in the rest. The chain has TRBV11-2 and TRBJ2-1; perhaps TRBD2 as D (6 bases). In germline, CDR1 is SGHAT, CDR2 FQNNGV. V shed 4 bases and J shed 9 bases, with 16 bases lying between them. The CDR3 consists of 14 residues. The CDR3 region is CASSSTRGKGEQFF. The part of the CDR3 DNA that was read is TGTGCCAGCAGCTCCACCCGCGGGAAGGGTGAG.

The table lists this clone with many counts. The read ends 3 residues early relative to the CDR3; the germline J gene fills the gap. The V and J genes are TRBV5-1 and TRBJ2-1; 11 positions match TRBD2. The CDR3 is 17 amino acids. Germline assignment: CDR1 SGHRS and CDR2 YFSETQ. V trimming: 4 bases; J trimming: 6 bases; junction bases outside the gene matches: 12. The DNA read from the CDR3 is TGCGCCAGCAGCCTTACTAGACTAGCGGGGCCCCCCAATGAG. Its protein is CASSLTRLAGPPNE. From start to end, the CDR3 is CASSLTRLAGPPNEQFF.

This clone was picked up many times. The CDR3 here is CASSERQGGQPQHF. The CDR3 DNA, read in part, is TGTGCCAGCAGTGAGCGACAGGGTGGTCAGCCC. The chain recombines TRBV6-1 with TRBJ1-5; TRBD1 matches 7 bases. The CDR3 extends 3 residues past the end of the read, so its final part is completed from the germline J gene. In germline, CDR1 is MNHNS, CDR2 SASEGT. The CDR3 extends over 14 amino acids. With V trimmed by 3 bases and J by 6 bases, 5 bases remained unmatched.

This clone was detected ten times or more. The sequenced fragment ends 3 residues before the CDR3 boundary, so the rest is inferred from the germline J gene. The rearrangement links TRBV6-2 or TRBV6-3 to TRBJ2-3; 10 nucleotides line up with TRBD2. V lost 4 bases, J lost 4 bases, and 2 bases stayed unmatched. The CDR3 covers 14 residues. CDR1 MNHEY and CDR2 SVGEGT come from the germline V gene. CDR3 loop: CASSWGLASDTQYF. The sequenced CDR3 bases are TGTGCCAGCAGTTGGGGACTAGCGTCAGATACG.

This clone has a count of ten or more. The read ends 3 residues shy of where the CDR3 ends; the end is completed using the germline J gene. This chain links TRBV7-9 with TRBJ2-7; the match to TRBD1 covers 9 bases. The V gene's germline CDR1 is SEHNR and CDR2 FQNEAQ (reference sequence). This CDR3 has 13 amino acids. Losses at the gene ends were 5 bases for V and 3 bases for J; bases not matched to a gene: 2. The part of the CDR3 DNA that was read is TGTGCCAGCAGCCCGGGACAGGGCTACGAG. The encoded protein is CASSPGQGYE. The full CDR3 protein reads CASSPGQGYEQYF.

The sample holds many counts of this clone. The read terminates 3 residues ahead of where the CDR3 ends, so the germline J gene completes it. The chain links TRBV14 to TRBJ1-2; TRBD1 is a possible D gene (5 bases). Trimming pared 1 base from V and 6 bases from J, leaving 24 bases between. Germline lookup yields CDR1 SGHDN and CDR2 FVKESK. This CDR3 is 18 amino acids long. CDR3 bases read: TGTGCCAGCAGCCAAGGGAACCCCCAGGGCAGGGATGATGATGGC. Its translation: CASSQGNPQGRDDDG. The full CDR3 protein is CASSQGNPQGRDDDGYTF.